Listed below are T cell receptor beta chains from one sample, sequenced in a study of shared clonotypes between healthy human individuals. Only in-frame clones appear in the TCRdb table, and some are missing; sequencing was by immunoSEQ multiplex PCR. The profile covers under 1 million clones, with 90% to 95% appearing a single time and around 24% taken by the ten largest. The source material was naive CD8+ T cells sorted from blood. Receptor source: a man aged 30 to 39 in good health. CDR3s include the opening cysteine and the closing phenylalanine or tryptophan. Fields, in order: V gene, J gene, clone size, D gene, CDR3 DNA, CDR3 protein. A D gene is named only where the DNA matches it firmly. A clone size is listed for some rows: how often the clone was seen (once, few, many), or a class if it is expanded.

TRBV10-1	TRBJ2-3	once	-	TGCGCCAGCAGTGAGTTGACAGGAAGCACAGATACGCAGTATTTT	CASSELTGSTDTQYF
TRBV11-2	TRBJ1-1	-	-	TGTGCCAGCAGCTTATCCTCTCCCTCCCCGTATCGTAACACTGAAGCTTTCTTT	CASSLSSPSPYRNTEAFF
TRBV7-6	TRBJ2-7	-	-	TGTGCCAGCAGCTTAGGGGTGTGGGAGCAGTACTTC	CASSLGVWEQYF
TRBV28	TRBJ2-1	-	-	TGTGCCAGCAGTTTCCCCATTGAAAACTCCTACAATGAGCAGTTCTTC	CASSFPIENSYNEQFF
TRBV2	TRBJ2-7	-	TRBD2	TGTGCCAGCAGTGTCGCGGGGAGGGACGAGCAGTACTTC	CASSVAGRDEQYF
TRBV29-1	TRBJ2-5	-	TRBD2	TGCAGCGTTGAAGAGCGGGAGAAGGAAGAAGAGACCCAGTACTTC	CSVEEREKEEETQYF
TRBV19	TRBJ1-1	-	-	TGTGCCAGTAGTTATAGCAGCATGAACACTGAAGCTTTCTTT	CASSYSSMNTEAFF
TRBV6-1	TRBJ2-7	-	TRBD1	TGTGCCAGCAGTGGGCCCACTGGACAGGGGCCGTTATACGAGCAGTACTTC	CASSGPTGQGPLYEQYF
TRBV27	TRBJ1-5	-	-	TGTGCCACCGCCCCCGGGGTAGGAAATCAGCCCCAGCATTTT	CATAPGVGNQPQHF
TRBV7-9	TRBJ2-7	-	-	TGTGCCAGCAGCTTGAGCTACGAGCAGTACTTC	CASSLSYEQYF
TRBV2	TRBJ1-2	-	-	TGTGCCAGCAGTGGACAGGTGGGCTATGGCTACACCTTC	CASSGQVGYGYTF
TRBV7-9	TRBJ2-6	-	-	TGTGCCAGCAGCCCAATGGACAGCCCGCACGTCCTGACTTTC	CASSPMDSPHVLTF
TRBV27	TRBJ2-7	-	-	TGTGCCAGCAGTTCTAGCCGCGAGCAGTACTTC	CASSSSREQYF
TRBV28	TRBJ2-7	-	-	TGTGCCAGCAGTTTCGAACTTCCGGGCTACGAGCAGTACTTC	CASSFELPGYEQYF
TRBV19	TRBJ2-1	-	-	TGTGCCAGTAGTATTTTCGGCGGAGGAGGGTACAATGAGCAGTTCTTC	CASSIFGGGGYNEQFF